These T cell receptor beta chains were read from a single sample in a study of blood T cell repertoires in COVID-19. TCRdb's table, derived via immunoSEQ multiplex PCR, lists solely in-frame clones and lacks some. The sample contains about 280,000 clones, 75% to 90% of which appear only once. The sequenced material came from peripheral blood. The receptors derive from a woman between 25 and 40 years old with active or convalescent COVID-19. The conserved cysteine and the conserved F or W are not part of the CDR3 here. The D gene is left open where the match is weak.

ASSNDRRGYT,TRBJ1-2,NA,TRBV19
APGGLARYTGELF,TRBJ2-2,NA,TRBV24-1
SVLDRALEQY,TRBJ2-7,TRBD1,TRBV29-1
ASSVAAGPYEQY,TRBJ2-7,NA,TRBV5-1
ASSSGGAQNEQF,TRBJ2-1,TRBD2,TRBV19
ASSQSGTEAF,TRBJ1-1,NA,TRBV3-1/TRBV3-2
ASTLRRGGTETQY,TRBJ2-5,TRBD2,TRBV28
ASSLVVRGIQH,TRBJ1-5,NA,TRBV12-3/TRBV12-4
ASSLTRTGGRGGYT,TRBJ1-2,TRBD1,TRBV27
ASTRLDYGYT,TRBJ1-2,NA,TRBV5-4
ASSTIQGATEAF,TRBJ1-1,TRBD1,TRBV18
ATDRDPGTDTQY,TRBJ2-3,TRBD1,TRBV28
ASSKERGASGQETQY,TRBJ2-5,NA,TRBV21-1
AWEDRPNEKLF,TRBJ1-4,TRBD1,TRBV30
ASSIEGTGFTDTQY,TRBJ2-3,TRBD1,TRBV19
AISEEAIRTDTQY,TRBJ2-3,NA,TRBV10-3
ASSSPGQGEGRLF,TRBJ1-4,TRBD1,TRBV6-5
ASSLIAGGPTDTQY,TRBJ2-3,TRBD2,TRBV7-2
ASSLDRETQY,TRBJ2-5,NA,TRBV7-2
ATSRDRWLAGELF,TRBJ2-2,TRBD1,TRBV15
ATSDPGPRGYEQY,TRBJ2-7,NA,TRBV24-1
ASSKDPGRASTDTQY,TRBJ2-3,NA,TRBV21-1
ASKLASGVGSYNEQF,TRBJ2-1,TRBD2,TRBV7-2
AWSGSGGGETQY,TRBJ2-5,TRBD2,TRBV30
ASSKDRGPTDTQY,TRBJ2-3,TRBD1,TRBV5-6
AISWTGEDNSPLH,TRBJ1-6,TRBD1,TRBV10-3
ASSMTLAGWETQY,TRBJ2-5,NA,TRBV5-1
ASSLVRALAGGLGEQY,TRBJ2-7,TRBD2,TRBV7-2